This T cell receptor beta chain was recorded in a study of identifying expanded T cells in peripheral blood. No infections or other immune events were documented during collection. Clones were read by immunoSEQ multiplex PCR, and TCRdb kept only the in-frame ones, dropping some. The repertoire holds about 81,000 clones, with 84% as singletons. Per the germline V gene, CDR1 is SQVTM and CDR2 is ANQGSEA. This CDR3 has 12 amino acids. V was clipped by 2 bases and J by 6 bases, with 11 bases between them. Sequencing was carried out using blood. The chain links TRBV29-1 to TRBJ2-7, with D possibly called TRBD1 or TRBD2 (5 bases each). The sequence came from a person between 18 and 75 years old in good health. CDR3 nucleotide sequence: TGCAGCGTTGAACTGGGACCGGCCGAGCAGTACTTC. Encoded protein: CSVELGPAEQYF.